The 5 T cell receptor beta chains reported below all come from one sample, sequenced in a study of blood T cell repertoires in COVID-19. The method was immunoSEQ multiplex PCR; TCRdb's version includes in-frame clones alone and lacks a portion of them. Among around 20,000 clones listed, about 90% were seen once. Source material: peripheral blood. These receptors were taken from a man between 65 and 85 years old with acute or convalescent COVID-19.

This rearrangement joins TRBV13 to TRBJ1-6; 7 positions match TRBD1. Looked up from germline, CDR1 is PRHDT and CDR2 is FYEKMQ (reference sequence). Trimming took 8 bases from V and 5 from J; bases not matched to a gene: 9. The CDR3 runs 15 residues. CDR3 protein: CASAAGTVNNSPLHF. The DNA of the CDR3 is TGTGCCAGCGCGGCAGGGACAGTTAATAATTCACCCCTCCACTTT.

The chain has TRBV19 and TRBJ2-7; D gene uncertain. Germline V gene data show CDR1 as LNHDA and CDR2 as SQIVND (reference sequence). V was clipped by 4 bases and J by 0 bases, with 4 bases between them. The CDR3 loop spans 12 amino acids. CDR3 sequence (DNA): TGTGCCAGTAGTAAGAGCTCCTACGAGCAGTACTTC. Translating it yields CASSKSSYEQYF.

CDR3 DNA sequence: TGTGCAAGACTAGCGGATTACAATGAGCAGTTCTTC. Its translation: CARLADYNEQFF. The J gene is TRBJ2-1, the V gene TRBV19; 9 positions agree with TRBD2. This CDR3 is 12 amino acids long. Per the germline V gene, CDR1 is LNHDA and CDR2 is SQIVND (reference sequence). The full variable domain, completed using reference TRBV19 and TRBJ2-1, is DGGITQSPKYLFRKEGQNVTLSCEQNLNHDAMYWYRQDPGQGLRLIYYSQIVNDFQKGDIAEGYSVSREKKESFPLTVTSAQKNPTAFYLCARLADYNEQFFGPGTRLTVL.

The V call is TRBV6-5, the J call TRBJ1-2; 7 nucleotides agree with TRBD1. With 6 bases clipped from V and 4 bases from J, the junction kept 8 bases outside the gene matches. The CDR3 is made up of 14 amino acids. Looked up from germline, CDR1 is MNHEY and CDR2 is SVGAGI. The CDR3 nucleotides read TGTGCCAGCAGATCAACAGGGGTAGGCTATGGCTACACCTTC. Translation gives CASRSTGVGYGYTF.

The V and J genes are TRBV3-1 (or the pseudogene TRBV3-2) and TRBJ1-3; 10 bases are a match to TRBD1. With V trimmed by 4 bases and J by 2 bases, 14 bases remained unmatched. The CDR3 extends over 19 amino acids. CDR1 is LGHDT and CDR2 is YNNKEL in the germline V gene (reference sequence). The CDR3 coding sequence is TGTGCCAGCAGCCGTACCCAATACGGGACAGGGGTTACTGGAAACACCATATATTTT. It yields the protein CASSRTQYGTGVTGNTIYF.